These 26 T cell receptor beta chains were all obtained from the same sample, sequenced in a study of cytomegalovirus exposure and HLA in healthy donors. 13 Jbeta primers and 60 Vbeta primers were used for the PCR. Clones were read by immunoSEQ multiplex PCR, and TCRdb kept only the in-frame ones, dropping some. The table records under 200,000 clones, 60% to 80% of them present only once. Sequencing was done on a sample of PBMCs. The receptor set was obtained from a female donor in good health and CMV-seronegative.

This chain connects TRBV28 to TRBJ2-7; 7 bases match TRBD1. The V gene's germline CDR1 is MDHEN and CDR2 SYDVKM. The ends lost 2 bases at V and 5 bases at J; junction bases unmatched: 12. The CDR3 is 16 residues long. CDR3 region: CASSLAAGGFGDEQYF. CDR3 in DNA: TGTGCCAGCAGTTTAGCCGCAGGGGGTTTCGGAGACGAGCAGTACTTC. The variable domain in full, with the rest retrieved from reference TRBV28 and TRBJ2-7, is DVKVTQSSRYLVKRTGEKVFLECVQDMDHENMFWYRQDPGLGLRLIYFSYDVKMKEKGDIPEGYSVSREKKERFSLILESASTNQTSMYLCASSLAAGGFGDEQYFGPGTRLTVT.

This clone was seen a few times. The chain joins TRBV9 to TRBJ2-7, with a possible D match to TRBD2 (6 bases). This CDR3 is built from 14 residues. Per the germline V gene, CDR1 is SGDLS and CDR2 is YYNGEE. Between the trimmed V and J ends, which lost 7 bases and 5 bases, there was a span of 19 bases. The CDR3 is CASSLGRRANEQYF. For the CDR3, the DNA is TGTGCCAGCTCTCTCGGGAGAAGGGCTAACGAGCAGTACTTC.

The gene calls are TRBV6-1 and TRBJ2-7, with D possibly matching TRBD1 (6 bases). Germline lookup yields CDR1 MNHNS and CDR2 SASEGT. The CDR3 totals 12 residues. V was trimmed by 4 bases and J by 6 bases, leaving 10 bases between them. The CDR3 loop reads CASSALQGEQYF. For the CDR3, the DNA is TGTGCCAGCAGTGCCTTACAGGGCGAGCAGTACTTC.

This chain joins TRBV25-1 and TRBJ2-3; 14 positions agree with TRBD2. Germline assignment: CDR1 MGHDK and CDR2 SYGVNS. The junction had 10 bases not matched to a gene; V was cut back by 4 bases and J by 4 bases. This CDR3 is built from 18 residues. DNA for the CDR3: TGTGCCAGCAGTGCATCCTTGGGACTAGCGGGAGCGCCAGATACGCAGTATTTT. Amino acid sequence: CASSASLGLAGAPDTQYF.

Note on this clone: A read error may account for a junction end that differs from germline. The CDR3 here is CSSSSTGTEAFF. The DNA for the CDR3 is TGTTCCAGCAGCTCGACAGGGACTGAAGCTTTCTTT. The J gene is TRBJ1-1, the V gene TRBV7-9, with TRBD1 identical over 7 bases. Germline V gene lookup returns CDR1 SEHNR and CDR2 FQNEAQ (reference sequence). CDR3 length: 12 residues.

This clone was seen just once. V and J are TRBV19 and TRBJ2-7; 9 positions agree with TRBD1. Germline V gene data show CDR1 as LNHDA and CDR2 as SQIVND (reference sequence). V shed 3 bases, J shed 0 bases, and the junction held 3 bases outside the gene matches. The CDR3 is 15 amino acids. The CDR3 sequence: CASSIETGGSYEQYF. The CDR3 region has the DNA TGTGCCAGTAGTATTGAGACAGGGGGCTCCTACGAGCAGTACTTC.

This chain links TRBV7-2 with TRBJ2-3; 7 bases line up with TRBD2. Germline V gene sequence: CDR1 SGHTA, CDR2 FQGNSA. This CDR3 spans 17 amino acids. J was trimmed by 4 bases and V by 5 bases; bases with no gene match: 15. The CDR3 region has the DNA TGTGCCAGCAGCCCCCGGTTTGGGGGGGACCCCCCAGATACGCAGTATTTT. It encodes CASSPRFGGDPPDTQYF. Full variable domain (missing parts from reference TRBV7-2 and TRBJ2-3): GAGVSQSPSNKVTEKGKDVELRCDPISGHTALYWYRQSLGQGLEFLIYFQGNSAPDKSGLPSDRFSAERTGGSVSTLTIQRTQQEDSAVYLCASSPRFGGDPPDTQYFGPGTRLTVL.

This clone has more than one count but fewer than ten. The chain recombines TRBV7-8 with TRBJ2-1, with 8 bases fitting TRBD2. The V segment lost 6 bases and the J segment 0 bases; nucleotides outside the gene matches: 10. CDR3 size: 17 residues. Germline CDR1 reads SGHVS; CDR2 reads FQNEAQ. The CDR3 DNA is TGTGCCAGCAGAAACCACGGGGGGGCTAGCTCCTACAATGAGCAGTTCTTC. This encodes CASRNHGGASSYNEQFF.

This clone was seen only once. The CDR3: CATSRVFGQGLNQPQHF. The CDR3 DNA is TGTGCCACCAGCAGGGTATTCGGACAGGGCCTTAATCAGCCCCAGCATTTT. The chain carries TRBV15 and TRBJ1-5, with TRBD1 matching over 8 bases. The trim removed 3 bases at V and 4 bases at J, leaving 11 bases unmatched. Germline loops: CDR1 LNHNV, CDR2 YYDKDF (reference sequence). The CDR3 is made up of 17 amino acids.

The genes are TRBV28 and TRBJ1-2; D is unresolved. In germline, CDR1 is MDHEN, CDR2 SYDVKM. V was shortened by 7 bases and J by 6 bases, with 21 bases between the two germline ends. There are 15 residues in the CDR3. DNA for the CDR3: TGTGCCAGCACACCCGGGAACAGCAAATTCGATGGCTACACCTTC. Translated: CASTPGNSKFDGYTF.

As DNA, the CDR3 is TGCGCCAGCAGCTCAAGGGAGGGGAACACTGAAGCTTTCTTT. Translation gives CASSSREGNTEAFF. V and J are TRBV5-1 and TRBJ1-1, with unresolved D. The V gene lost 3 bases and the J gene lost 1 base, with 10 bases spanning the gap. This CDR3 comprises 14 residues. CDR1 and CDR2 from the germline V gene are SGHRS and YFSETQ.

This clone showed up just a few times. The CDR3 DNA sequence: TGTGCCAGCAGTGAATTTCGTTACGAGCAGTACTTC. Translation: CASSEFRYEQYF. V usage is TRBV6-1 and J usage is TRBJ2-7; no clear D. This CDR3 has 12 residues. V was shortened by 2 bases and J by 4 bases, with 6 bases between the two germline ends. CDR1 is MNHNS and CDR2 is SASEGT in the germline V gene.

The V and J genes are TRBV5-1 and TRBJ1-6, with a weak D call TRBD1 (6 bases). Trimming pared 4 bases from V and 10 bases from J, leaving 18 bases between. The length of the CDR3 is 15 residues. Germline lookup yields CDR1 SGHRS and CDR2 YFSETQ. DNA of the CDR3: TGCGCCAGCAGCGGGGGACACCAAGGAGAGTCACCCCTCCACTTT. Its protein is CASSGGHQGESPLHF.

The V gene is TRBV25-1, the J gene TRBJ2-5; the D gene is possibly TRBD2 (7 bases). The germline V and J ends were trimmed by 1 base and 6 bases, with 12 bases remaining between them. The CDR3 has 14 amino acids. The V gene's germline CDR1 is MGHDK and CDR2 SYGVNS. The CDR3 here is CASSEFGGLKTQYF. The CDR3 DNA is TGTGCCAGCAGTGAATTCGGGGGGCTAAAGACCCAGTACTTC.

The CDR3 bases are TGCGCCAGCTCAGGAGGCGGGAGGAGGAAAGAGACCCAGTACTTC. As protein: CASSGGGRRKETQYF. The J gene is TRBJ2-5, the V gene TRBV10-2; 8 bases fit TRBD2. Losses at the gene ends were 8 bases for V and 3 bases for J; bases not matched to a gene: 11. Germline V gene lookup returns CDR1 WSHSY and CDR2 SAAADI. The CDR3 has 15 residues.

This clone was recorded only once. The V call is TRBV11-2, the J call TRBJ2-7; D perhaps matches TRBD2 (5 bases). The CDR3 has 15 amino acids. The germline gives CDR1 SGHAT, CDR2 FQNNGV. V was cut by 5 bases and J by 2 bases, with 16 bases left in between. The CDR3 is CASSPRTPTPYEQYF. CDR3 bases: TGTGCCAGCAGCCCTCGGACTCCCACACCCTACGAGCAGTACTTC. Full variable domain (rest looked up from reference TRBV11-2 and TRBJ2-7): EAGVAQSPRYKIIEKRQSVAFWCNPISGHATLYWYQQILGQGPKLLIQFQNNGVVDDSQLPKDRFSAERLKGVDSTLKIQPAKLEDSAVYLCASSPRTPTPYEQYFGPGTRLTVT.

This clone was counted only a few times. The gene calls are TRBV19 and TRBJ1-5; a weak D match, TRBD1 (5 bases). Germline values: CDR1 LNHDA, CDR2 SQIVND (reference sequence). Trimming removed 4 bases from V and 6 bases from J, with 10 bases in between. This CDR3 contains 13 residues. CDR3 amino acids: CASSRDGGQPQHF. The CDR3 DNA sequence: TGTGCCAGTAGTAGGGACGGGGGTCAGCCCCAGCATTTT.

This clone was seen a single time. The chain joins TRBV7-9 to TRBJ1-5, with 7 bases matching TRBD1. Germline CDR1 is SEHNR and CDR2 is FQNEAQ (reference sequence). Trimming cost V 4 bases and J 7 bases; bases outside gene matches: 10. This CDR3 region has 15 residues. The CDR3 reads CASSSPGQRGQPQHF. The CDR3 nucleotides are TGTGCCAGCAGCTCACCGGGACAGCGAGGACAGCCCCAGCATTTT.

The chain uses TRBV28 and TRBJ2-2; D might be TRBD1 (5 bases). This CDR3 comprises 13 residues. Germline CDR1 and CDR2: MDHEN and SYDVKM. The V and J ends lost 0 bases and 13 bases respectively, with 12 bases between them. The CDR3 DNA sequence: TGTGCCAGCAGTTTATGGTCTCCCAGGGTGCTGTTTTTT. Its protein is CASSLWSPRVLFF.

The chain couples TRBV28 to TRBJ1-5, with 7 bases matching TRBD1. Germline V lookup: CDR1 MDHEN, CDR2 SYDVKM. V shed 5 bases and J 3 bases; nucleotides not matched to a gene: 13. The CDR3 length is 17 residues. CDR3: CASSPPLTGTANQPQHF. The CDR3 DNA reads TGTGCCAGCAGTCCACCGCTGACCGGGACAGCCAATCAGCCCCAGCATTTT.

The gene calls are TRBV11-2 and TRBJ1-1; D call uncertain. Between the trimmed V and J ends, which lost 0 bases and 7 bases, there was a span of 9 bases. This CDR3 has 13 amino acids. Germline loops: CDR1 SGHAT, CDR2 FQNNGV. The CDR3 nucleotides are TGTGCCAGCAGCTTAGATCCTGAGATTGAAGCTTTCTTT. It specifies CASSLDPEIEAFF. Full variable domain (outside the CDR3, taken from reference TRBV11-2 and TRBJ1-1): EAGVAQSPRYKIIEKRQSVAFWCNPISGHATLYWYQQILGQGPKLLIQFQNNGVVDDSQLPKDRFSAERLKGVDSTLKIQPAKLEDSAVYLCASSLDPEIEAFFGQGTRLTVV.

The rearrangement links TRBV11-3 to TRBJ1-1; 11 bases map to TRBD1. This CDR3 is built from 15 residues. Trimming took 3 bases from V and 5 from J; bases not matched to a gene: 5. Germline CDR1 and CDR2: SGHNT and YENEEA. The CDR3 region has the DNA TGTGCCAGCAGCTTCGGACAGGGGGCCAAAACTGAAGCTTTCTTT. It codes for CASSFGQGAKTEAFF.

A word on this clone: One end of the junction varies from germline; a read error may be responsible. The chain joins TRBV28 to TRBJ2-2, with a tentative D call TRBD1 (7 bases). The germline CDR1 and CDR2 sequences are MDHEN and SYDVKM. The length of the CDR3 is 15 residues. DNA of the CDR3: TGTGCCATCAGTTTAGGAGGGGGCTGGACCGGGGAGCTGTTTTTT. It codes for CAISLGGGWTGELFF.

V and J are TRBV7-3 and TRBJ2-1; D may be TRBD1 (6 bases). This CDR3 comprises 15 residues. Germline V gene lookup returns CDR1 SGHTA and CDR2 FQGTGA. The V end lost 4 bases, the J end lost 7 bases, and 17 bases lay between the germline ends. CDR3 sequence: CASSSYTGYGNEQFF. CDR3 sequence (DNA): TGTGCCAGCAGCTCGTATACAGGGTACGGGAATGAGCAGTTCTTC.

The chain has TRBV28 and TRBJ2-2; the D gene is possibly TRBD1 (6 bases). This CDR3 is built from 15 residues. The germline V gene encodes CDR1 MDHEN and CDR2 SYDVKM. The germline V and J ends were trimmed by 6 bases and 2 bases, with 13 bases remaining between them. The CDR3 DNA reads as TGTGCCAGCAGCAAGACAGGCATAAACACCGGGGAGCTGTTTTTT. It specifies CASSKTGINTGELFF.

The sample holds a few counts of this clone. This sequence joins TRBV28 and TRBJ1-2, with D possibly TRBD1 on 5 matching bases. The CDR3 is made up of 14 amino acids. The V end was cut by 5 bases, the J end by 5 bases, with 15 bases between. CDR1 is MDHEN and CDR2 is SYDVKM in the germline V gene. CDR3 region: CASSGRDSLYGYTF. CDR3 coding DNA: TGTGCCAGCAGTGGCAGGGATAGCCTATATGGCTACACCTTC.